The 8 T cell receptor beta chains in this list originate from one sample, sequenced in a study of T cell responses to AZD1222 COVID-19 vaccine (dated by TCRdb to the early 2020s). Sample time point, as interpreted from the label and publication: baseline before first vaccination. The protocol used for the library was the immunoSEQ multiplex PCR assay. TCRdb holds this immuneACCESS table with in-frame rearrangements only. Some clones are missing; in checked studies, unresolved V genes explain under half, and the rest has no known cause. The table for this sample lists 150,000 to 200,000 clones; more than 85% of them were counted only once. The ten most abundant clones make up 0.7% to 0.9% of the sample. Sequenced material: peripheral blood, taken on day 0 of AZD1222 vaccination. These receptors all stem from an adult in good health.

This chain connects TRBV19 to TRBJ1-2; 7 bases line up with TRBD1. The germline V gene has CDR1 LNHDA and CDR2 SQIVND (reference sequence). Losses at the gene ends were 5 bases for V and 0 bases for J; bases not matched to a gene: 9. The CDR3 has 16 residues. The CDR3 spells CASSPRGTDANYGYTF. CDR3 DNA: TGTGCCAGTAGTCCTCGGGGGACAGACGCTAACTATGGCTACACCTTC.

This chain connects TRBV18 to TRBJ1-3, with D possibly TRBD1 on 6 matching bases. Germline loops: CDR1 KGHSH, CDR2 LQKENI. The CDR3 sequence is 18 residues long. V was trimmed by 5 bases and J by 4 bases, leaving 24 bases between them. The CDR3 sequence: CASSRGVPSLTNGNTIYF. The CDR3 region has the DNA TGTGCCAGCTCAAGGGGGGTTCCTAGTCTGACCAACGGAAACACCATATATTTT.

V is TRBV7-3 and J is TRBJ2-2, with D unresolved. The CDR3 consists of 16 residues. With 2 bases removed from V and 6 bases from J, the gap between germline ends came to 16 bases. Germline loops: CDR1 SGHTA, CDR2 FQGTGA. The CDR3 sequence is CASSLDGLSRAGELFF. The DNA for the CDR3 is TGTGCCAGCAGCTTAGATGGATTATCCAGAGCCGGGGAGCTGTTTTTT.

V gene TRBV20-1 combines with J gene TRBJ2-5, with D possibly being TRBD1 (6 bases). The CDR3 is made up of 15 amino acids. CDR1 DFQATT and CDR2 SNEGSKA come from the germline V gene (reference sequence). Trimming took 3 bases from V and 2 from J, leaving 16 bases between them. CDR3 nucleotides: TGCAGTGCTAGTTCTCTGGGGGCCCCTCAAGAGACCCAGTACTTC. It encodes CSASSLGAPQETQYF.

V is TRBV10-3 and J is TRBJ2-1, with unresolved D. The ends were cut back, 6 bases at V and 5 bases at J, with 5 bases in the middle. This CDR3 has 11 residues. Germline CDR1 ENHRY, CDR2 SYGVKD. The CDR3 reads CAIRDNNEQFF. The DNA for the CDR3 is TGTGCCATCAGGGATAACAATGAGCAGTTCTTC.

A single count supports this clone. The V gene is TRBV7-3, the J gene TRBJ2-5, with 8 bases aligning to TRBD1. This CDR3 spans 14 amino acids. The ends lost 5 bases at V and 3 bases at J; junction bases unmatched: 5. Germline-derived CDR1 and CDR2 are SGHTA and FQGTGA. The CDR3 DNA reads TGTGCCAGCAGCCCCGGGGACAGGAAAGAGACCCAGTACTTC. This encodes CASSPGDRKETQYF.

Notes on this clone: The junction departs from the called germline gene at one end, perhaps through a read error. The chain links TRBV11-3 to TRBJ2-7; D not certain. The CDR3 consists of 15 residues. In germline, CDR1 is SGHNT, CDR2 YENEEA. CDR3 sequence (DNA): TGTGCCAGCAGCATTTCTCAGAGTCTTTCCTCCGAGCAGTACTTC. Translated: CASSISQSLSSEQYF.

The chain joins TRBV28 to TRBJ2-7, with 9 bases that match TRBD1. J gave up 3 bases and V 5 bases, and 5 bases lay outside the gene matches. The CDR3 runs to 14 residues. Germline CDR1 and CDR2: MDHEN and SYDVKM. The CDR3 loop is CASSPGTGLYEQYF. The CDR3 region has the DNA TGTGCCAGCAGTCCCGGGACAGGGCTCTACGAGCAGTACTTC. Full variable domain (rest looked up from reference TRBV28 and TRBJ2-7): DVKVTQSSRYLVKRTGEKVFLECVQDMDHENMFWYRQDPGLGLRLIYFSYDVKMKEKGDIPEGYSVSREKKERFSLILESASTNQTSMYLCASSPGTGLYEQYFGPGTRLTVT.